This TCR beta chain was recorded in a study of OX40 agonist ivuxolimab in advanced cancers. CDR1 is ENHRY and CDR2 is SYGVKD in the germline V gene. This CDR3 spans 17 amino acids. V was clipped by 5 bases and J by 4 bases; unmatched bases: 14. Study conclusions and caveats: Patients with a partial response at 0.1-3.0 mg/kg had among the lowest clonal expansion. Researchers did not determine the expanded peripheral T cells' antigen specificity.

The table came from immunoSEQ multiplex PCR; TCRdb's copy has only in-frame clones and leaves some out. The sample has about 120,000 clones; 85% to 90% are singletons. Details on this clone: The antigen is not known.

This TCR was recovered from an adult with an advanced solid tumor such as melanoma, head and neck, liver or kidney cancer. Sequenced material: CD4+ or CD8+ T cells sorted from blood, taken in a trial of the OX40 agonist ivuxolimab. V and J are TRBV10-3 and TRBJ1-2; 9 bases align to TRBD1. The DNA of the CDR3 is TGTGCCATCAGTTCCACCACCGGGACAGGGAAACTCTATGGCTACACCTTC. Its translation is CAISSTTGTGKLYGYTF.